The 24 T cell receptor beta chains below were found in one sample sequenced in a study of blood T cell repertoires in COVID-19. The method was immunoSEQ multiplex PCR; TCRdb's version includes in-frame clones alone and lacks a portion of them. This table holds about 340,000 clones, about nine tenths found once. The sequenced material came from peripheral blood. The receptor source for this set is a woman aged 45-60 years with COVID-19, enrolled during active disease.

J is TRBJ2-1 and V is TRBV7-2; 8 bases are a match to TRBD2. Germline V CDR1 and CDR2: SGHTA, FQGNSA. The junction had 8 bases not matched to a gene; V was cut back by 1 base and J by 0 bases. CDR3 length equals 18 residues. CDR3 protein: CASSLVSSGLSSYNEQFF. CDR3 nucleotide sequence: TGTGCCAGCAGCTTAGTGTCTAGCGGGCTTAGCTCCTACAATGAGCAGTTCTTC.

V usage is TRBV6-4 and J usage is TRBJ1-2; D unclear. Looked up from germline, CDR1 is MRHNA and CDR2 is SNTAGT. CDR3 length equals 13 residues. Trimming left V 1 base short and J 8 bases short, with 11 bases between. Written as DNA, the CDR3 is TGTGCCAGCAGTGACTTGATAACGGGGGGCTACACCTTC. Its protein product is CASSDLITGGYTF.

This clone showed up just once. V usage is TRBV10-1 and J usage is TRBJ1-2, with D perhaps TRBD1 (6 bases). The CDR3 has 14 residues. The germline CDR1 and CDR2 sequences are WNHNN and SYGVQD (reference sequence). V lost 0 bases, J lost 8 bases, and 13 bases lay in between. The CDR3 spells CASSESMRGRGYTF. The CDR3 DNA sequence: TGCGCCAGCAGTGAGTCTATGCGGGGGCGAGGCTACACCTTC.

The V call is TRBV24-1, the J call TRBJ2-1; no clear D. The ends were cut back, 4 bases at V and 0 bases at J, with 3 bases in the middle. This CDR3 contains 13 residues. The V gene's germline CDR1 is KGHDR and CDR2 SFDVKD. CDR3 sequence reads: CATSEASYNEQFF. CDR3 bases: TGTGCCACCAGTGAGGCCTCCTACAATGAGCAGTTCTTC.

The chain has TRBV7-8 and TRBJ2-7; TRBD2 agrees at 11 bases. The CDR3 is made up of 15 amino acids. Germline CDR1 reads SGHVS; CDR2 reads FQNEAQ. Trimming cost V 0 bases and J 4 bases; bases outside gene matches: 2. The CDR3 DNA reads TGTGCCAGCAGCTTAGCGGCTAGCGGGAGGTACGAGCAGTACTTC. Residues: CASSLAASGRYEQYF. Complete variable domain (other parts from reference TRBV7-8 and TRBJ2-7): GAGVSQSPRYKVAKRGQDVALRCDPISGHVSLFWYQQALGQGPEFLTYFQNEAQLDKSGLPSDRFFAERPEGSVSTLKIQRTQQEDSAVYLCASSLAASGRYEQYFGPGTRLTVT.

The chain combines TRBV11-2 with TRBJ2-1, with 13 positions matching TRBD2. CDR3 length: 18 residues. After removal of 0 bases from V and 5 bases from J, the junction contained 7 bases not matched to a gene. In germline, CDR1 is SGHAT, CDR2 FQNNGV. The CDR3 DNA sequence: TGTGCCAGCAGCTTAGATCTGGGACTAGCGGGATTAAACAATGAGCAGTTCTTC. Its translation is CASSLDLGLAGLNNEQFF.

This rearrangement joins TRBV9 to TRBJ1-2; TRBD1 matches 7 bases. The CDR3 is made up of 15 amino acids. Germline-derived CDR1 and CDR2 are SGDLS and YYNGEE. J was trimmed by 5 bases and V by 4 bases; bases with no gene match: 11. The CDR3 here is CASSLTGTELYGYTF. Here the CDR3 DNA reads TGTGCCAGCAGCCTTACCGGGACAGAACTTTATGGCTACACCTTC.

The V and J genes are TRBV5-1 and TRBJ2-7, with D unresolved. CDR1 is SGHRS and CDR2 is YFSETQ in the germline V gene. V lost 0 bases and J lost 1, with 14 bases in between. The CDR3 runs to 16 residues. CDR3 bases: TGCGCCAGCAGCTTGGGACTCCGAACACGTTCCTACGAGCAGTACTTC. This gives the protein CASSLGLRTRSYEQYF.

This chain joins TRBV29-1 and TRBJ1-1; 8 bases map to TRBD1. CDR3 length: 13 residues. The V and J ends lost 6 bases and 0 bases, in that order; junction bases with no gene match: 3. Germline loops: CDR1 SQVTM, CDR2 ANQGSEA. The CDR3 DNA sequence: TGCAGCGTGAGGGGACAGGTGAACACTGAAGCTTTCTTT. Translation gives CSVRGQVNTEAFF.

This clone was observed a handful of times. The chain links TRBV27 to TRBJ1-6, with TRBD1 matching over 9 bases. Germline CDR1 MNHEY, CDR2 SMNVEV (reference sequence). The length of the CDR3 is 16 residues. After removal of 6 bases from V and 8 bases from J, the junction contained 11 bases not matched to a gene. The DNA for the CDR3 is TGTGCCAGCAGAGCTCAGCCGGGACAGGGATATTCACCCCTCCACTTT. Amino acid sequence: CASRAQPGQGYSPLHF.

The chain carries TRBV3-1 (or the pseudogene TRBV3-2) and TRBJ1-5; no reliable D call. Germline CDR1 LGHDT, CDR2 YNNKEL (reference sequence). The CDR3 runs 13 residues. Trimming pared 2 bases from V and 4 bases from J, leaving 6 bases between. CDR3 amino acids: CASSQNQNQPQHF. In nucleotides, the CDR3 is TGTGCCAGCAGCCAAAATCAAAATCAGCCCCAGCATTTT.

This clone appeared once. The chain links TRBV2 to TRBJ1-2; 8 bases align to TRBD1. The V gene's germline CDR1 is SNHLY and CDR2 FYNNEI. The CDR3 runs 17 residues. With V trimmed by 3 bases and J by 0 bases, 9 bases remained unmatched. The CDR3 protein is CASSDQQGGRTNYGYTF. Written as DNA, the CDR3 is TGTGCCAGCAGTGATCAACAGGGGGGGAGGACTAACTATGGCTACACCTTC.

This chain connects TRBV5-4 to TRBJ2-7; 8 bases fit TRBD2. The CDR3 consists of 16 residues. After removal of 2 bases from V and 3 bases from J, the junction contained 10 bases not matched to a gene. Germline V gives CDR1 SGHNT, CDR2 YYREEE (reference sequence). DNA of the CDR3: TGTGCCAGCAGCTTTCTCTCCGGGAGGGCCCTCTACGAGCAGTACTTC. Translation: CASSFLSGRALYEQYF.

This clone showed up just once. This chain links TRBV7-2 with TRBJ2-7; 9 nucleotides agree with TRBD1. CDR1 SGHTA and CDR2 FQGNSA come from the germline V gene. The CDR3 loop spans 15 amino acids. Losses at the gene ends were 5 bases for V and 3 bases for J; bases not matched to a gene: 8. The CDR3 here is CASSGPGTGLYEQYF. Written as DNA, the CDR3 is TGTGCCAGCAGCGGCCCCGGGACAGGGCTCTACGAGCAGTACTTC.

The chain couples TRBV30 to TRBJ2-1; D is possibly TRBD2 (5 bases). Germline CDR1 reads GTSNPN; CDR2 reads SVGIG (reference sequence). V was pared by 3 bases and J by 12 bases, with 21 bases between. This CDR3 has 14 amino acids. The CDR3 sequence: CAWRVTGPKGGQFF. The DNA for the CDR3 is TGTGCCTGGAGGGTTACCGGGCCCAAAGGAGGGCAGTTCTTC.

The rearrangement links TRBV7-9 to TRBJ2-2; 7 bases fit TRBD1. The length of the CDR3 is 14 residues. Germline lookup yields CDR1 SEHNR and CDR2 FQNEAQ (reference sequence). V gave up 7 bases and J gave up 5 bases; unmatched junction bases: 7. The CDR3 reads CASKEGARTGELFF. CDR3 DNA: TGTGCCAGCAAAGAGGGGGCGCGTACCGGGGAGCTGTTTTTT.

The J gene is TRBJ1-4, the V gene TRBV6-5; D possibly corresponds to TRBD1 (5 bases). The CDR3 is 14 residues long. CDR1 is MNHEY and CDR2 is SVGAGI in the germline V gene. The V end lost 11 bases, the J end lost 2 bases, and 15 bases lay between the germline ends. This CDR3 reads CAVRGGSTNEKLFF. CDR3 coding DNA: TGTGCCGTCCGGGGGGGTTCGACTAATGAAAAACTGTTTTTT.

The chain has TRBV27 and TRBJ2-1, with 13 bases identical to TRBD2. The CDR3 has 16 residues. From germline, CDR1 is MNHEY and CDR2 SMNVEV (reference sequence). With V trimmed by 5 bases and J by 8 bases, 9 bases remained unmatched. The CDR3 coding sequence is TGTGCCAGCAGTAAAGGACTAGCGGGAGTTTCGGATGAGCAGTTCTTC. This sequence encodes CASSKGLAGVSDEQFF.

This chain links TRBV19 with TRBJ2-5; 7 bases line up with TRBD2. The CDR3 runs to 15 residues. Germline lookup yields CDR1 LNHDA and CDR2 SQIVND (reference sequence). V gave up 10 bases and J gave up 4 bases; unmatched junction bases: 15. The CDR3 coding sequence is TGTGCCACTAAGCGGGGTCGGGGGGTTTCAGAGACCCAGTACTTC. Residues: CATKRGRGVSETQYF. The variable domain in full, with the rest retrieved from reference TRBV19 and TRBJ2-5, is DGGITQSPKYLFRKEGQNVTLSCEQNLNHDAMYWYRQDPGQGLRLIYYSQIVNDFQKGDIAEGYSVSREKKESFPLTVTSAQKNPTAFYLCATKRGRGVSETQYFGPGTRLLVL.

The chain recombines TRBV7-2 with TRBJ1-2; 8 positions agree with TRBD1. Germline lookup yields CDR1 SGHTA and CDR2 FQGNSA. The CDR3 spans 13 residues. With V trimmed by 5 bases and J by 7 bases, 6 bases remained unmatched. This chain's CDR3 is CASSTQGASGYTF. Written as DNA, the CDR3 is TGTGCCAGCAGCACGCAGGGGGCGTCTGGCTACACCTTC.

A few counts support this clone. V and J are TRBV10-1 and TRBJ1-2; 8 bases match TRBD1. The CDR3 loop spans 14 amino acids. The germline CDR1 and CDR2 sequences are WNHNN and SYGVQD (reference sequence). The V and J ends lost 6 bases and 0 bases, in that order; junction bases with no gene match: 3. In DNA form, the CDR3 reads TGCGCCAGCAGCAGGGACAGGACTAACTATGGCTACACCTTC. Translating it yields CASSRDRTNYGYTF.

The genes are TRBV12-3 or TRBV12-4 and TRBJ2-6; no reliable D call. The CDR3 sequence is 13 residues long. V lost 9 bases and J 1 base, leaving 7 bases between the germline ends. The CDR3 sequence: CASHRSGANVLTF. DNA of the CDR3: TGTGCCAGTCATAGATCTGGGGCCAACGTCCTGACTTTC.

CDR3 loop: CASSYSGASGSLKTQYF. Here the CDR3 DNA reads TGTGCCAGCAGTTACTCTGGGGCTAGCGGGAGTTTGAAGACCCAGTACTTC. The chain carries TRBV6-2 or TRBV6-3 and TRBJ2-5; 10 bases align to TRBD2. The CDR3 loop spans 17 amino acids. The germline gives CDR1 MNHEY, CDR2 SVGEGT. V trimming: 0 bases; J trimming: 6 bases; junction bases outside the gene matches: 10.

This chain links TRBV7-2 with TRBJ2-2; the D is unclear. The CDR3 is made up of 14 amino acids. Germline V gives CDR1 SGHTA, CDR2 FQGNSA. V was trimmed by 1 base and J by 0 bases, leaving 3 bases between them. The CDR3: CASSLGANTGELFF. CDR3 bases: TGTGCCAGCAGCTTAGGCGCGAACACCGGGGAGCTGTTTTTT.